These T cell receptor beta chains were read from a single sample in a study of human T cells and chemical hapten exposure. MiXCR was run by TCRdb on the RACE reads, yielding one entry per CDR3 protein. The data contain a few hundred thousand distinct CDR3 sequences, 5% to 6.5% of them singletons. Specimen: whole blood, collected in connection with sensitization to the hapten diphenylcyclopropenone (DPC). The receptor source for this set is a woman aged 18-30 years with alopecia areata. Some clones in this sample may be carry-over from other donors' samples. Each CDR3 is given without its conserved first and last residue. Fields, in order: CDR3 protein, J gene, V gene, clone size. Clone sizes are given selectively: once, few, many, or a class where the clone is expanded.

cdr3_aa: ASSTGGTVNSPLH; j_call: TRBJ1-6; v_call: TRBV3-1; clone_size: many
cdr3_aa: ASSLRDRGGIQY; j_call: TRBJ2-4; v_call: TRBV6-5; clone_size: NA
cdr3_aa: ASRPGGLDSNQSQH; j_call: TRBJ1-5; v_call: TRBV3-1; clone_size: NA
cdr3_aa: ASSSAVGATGELF; j_call: TRBJ2-2; v_call: TRBV7-9; clone_size: many
cdr3_aa: ASSQGDYTWTDTQY; j_call: TRBJ2-3; v_call: TRBV3-1; clone_size: NA
cdr3_aa: ASQTGGAKNIQY; j_call: TRBJ2-4; v_call: TRBV5-1; clone_size: NA
cdr3_aa: ASRGLQGAAGNTIY; j_call: TRBJ1-3; v_call: TRBV12-3/TRBV12-4; clone_size: few
cdr3_aa: SVYPLAGGTTDTQY; j_call: TRBJ2-3; v_call: TRBV29-1; clone_size: once
cdr3_aa: ASSEEGGVGNQPQH; j_call: TRBJ1-5; v_call: TRBV6-1; clone_size: NA
cdr3_aa: ASRRTGTGEEKLF; j_call: TRBJ1-4; v_call: TRBV11-1; clone_size: few
cdr3_aa: ATSDPPSTEAF; j_call: TRBJ1-1; v_call: TRBV24-1; clone_size: many
cdr3_aa: ASSVDALPRQPQH; j_call: TRBJ1-5; v_call: TRBV9; clone_size: few
cdr3_aa: ASSAGLSWSTEAF; j_call: TRBJ1-1; v_call: TRBV7-2; clone_size: few
cdr3_aa: ASSLLAGGGETQY; j_call: TRBJ2-5; v_call: TRBV7-6; clone_size: many
cdr3_aa: SARQGMNTEAF; j_call: TRBJ1-1; v_call: TRBV20-1; clone_size: NA